This is a list of T cell receptor beta chains from one sample in a study of early T cells in non-severe SARS-CoV-2 infection. TCRdb processed the 5' RACE reads anew with MiXCR; each CDR3 protein has one entry. The profile shows 70,000 to 85,000 distinct CDR3 sequences, 5% of them singletons. The material was whole blood, obtained at baseline. Source of these receptors: an adult who was a healthcare worker with PCR-confirmed SARS-CoV-2 infection or an uninfected control (not recorded which). Both conserved end residues are part of each CDR3.

V: TRBV28
J: TRBJ1-5
CDR3: CASSLFQGNQPQHF

V: TRBV7-8
J: TRBJ1-1
CDR3: CASSFTGGMNTEAFF

V: TRBV7-2
J: TRBJ1-2
CDR3: CASSLAMGGGYGYTF

V: TRBV21-1
J: TRBJ1-1
CDR3: CASSAAGLGTEAFF

V: TRBV5-1
J: TRBJ2-2
CDR3: CASSAILSGELFF

V: TRBV11-1
J: TRBJ2-1
CDR3: CASSLYRTGSGNEQFF

V: TRBV12-3/TRBV12-4
J: TRBJ1-2
CDR3: CASSRKPRSASYGYTF

V: TRBV20-1
J: TRBJ2-7
CDR3: CSAGDRGQGTYEQYF

V: TRBV27
J: TRBJ1-2
CDR3: CASRGGYGYTF

V: TRBV29-1
J: TRBJ1-2
CDR3: CSVVQVYGYTF

V: TRBV7-2
J: TRBJ1-2
CDR3: CASSLSEALGYGYTF

V: TRBV12-3/TRBV12-4
J: TRBJ1-2
CDR3: CASSRPPGQIHGYTF

V: TRBV9
J: TRBJ2-1
CDR3: CASSVRGRAKFF

V: TRBV6-2/TRBV6-3
J: TRBJ1-5
CDR3: CASNPAGGLGNQPQHF

V: TRBV6-2/TRBV6-3
J: TRBJ2-5
CDR3: CASSYRGDSRETQYF

V: TRBV14
J: TRBJ2-1
CDR3: CASSSAGGSRPYNEQFF

V: TRBV24-1
J: TRBJ1-1
CDR3: CATSQMGEAFF